The entry that follows covers one TCR beta chain sequence. The antigen is unknown. Germline loops: CDR1 MGHRA, CDR2 YSYEKL. Trimming left V 3 bases short and J 4 bases short, with 18 bases between. The CDR3 spans 16 residues. Diagnoses were made from clinical symptoms, serum measures (thyroxine and TRAb), thyroid ultrasound and orbital computed tomography. The data are from a study of T cells in Graves' hyperthyroidism and ophthalmopathy. General study points: The model predicted ophthalmopathy a median 6.5 months before onset.

Researchers took RNA transcripts and amplified the TCR beta CDR3 regions from them. First-round RT-PCR of the TCR CDR3 relied on the HTBI primer set. TCRdb analysed the multiplex PCR reads with MiXCR anew, one entry per CDR3 protein. The data contain 600,000 to 650,000 distinct CDR3 sequences, less than 25% of them singletons. V gene TRBV4-1 combines with J gene TRBJ1-2; D is undetermined. The sequencing sample was made of blood. The clonotype originates from a man aged 30 to 45 with Graves' ophthalmopathy. In DNA, the CDR3 is TGCGCCAGCAGCCATCCCGTGGCCCGGGGATCCTATGGCTACACCTTC. It yields the protein CASSHPVARGSYGYTF.